The 7 T cell receptor beta chains below come from one sample, sequenced in a study of cytomegalovirus exposure and HLA in healthy donors. TCRdb's table, derived via immunoSEQ multiplex PCR, lists solely in-frame clones and lacks some. Of hundreds of thousands of clones in the sample, about 90% were seen once. Sequencing was performed on PBMCs. The source of these receptors is a woman younger than 45 in good health and CMV-seronegative.

This clone has more than one count but fewer than ten. The chain is built from TRBV5-4 and TRBJ2-3; D gene uncertain. The germline V gene has CDR1 SGHNT and CDR2 YYREEE (reference sequence). The V end lost 3 bases, the J end lost 6 bases, and 8 bases lay between the germline ends. The CDR3 spans 12 residues. CDR3 amino acids: CASSSPWDTQYF. CDR3 bases: TGTGCCAGCAGCTCCCCGTGGGATACGCAGTATTTT.

The table lists this clone with a count of one. The chain couples TRBV29-1 to TRBJ2-4; D gene unclear. This CDR3 comprises 16 residues. The V gene's germline CDR1 is SQVTM and CDR2 ANQGSEA. Trimming took 4 bases from V and 0 from J, leaving 16 bases between them. CDR3 loop: CSVGSGIGLAKNIQYF. The CDR3 bases are TGCAGCGTTGGTTCCGGTATTGGCTTAGCCAAAAACATTCAGTACTTC.

The chain couples TRBV28 to TRBJ2-2; tentative D call: TRBD2 (6 bases). CDR1 and CDR2 from the germline V gene are MDHEN and SYDVKM. V was clipped by 5 bases and J by 4 bases, with 14 bases between them. This CDR3 spans 15 amino acids. In DNA, the CDR3 is TGTGCCAGCAGTGCTCCGGGACTCACCACCGGGGAGCTGTTTTTT. This translates into CASSAPGLTTGELFF.

The chain combines TRBV27 with TRBJ2-7, with 7 bases matching TRBD1. Trimming at V came to 8 bases and at J to 6 bases, leaving 10 bases not matched to a gene. From germline, CDR1 is MNHEY and CDR2 SMNVEV (reference sequence). This CDR3 spans 13 amino acids. In DNA, the CDR3 is TGTGCCAGCGGACCTAGACAGGGCGTCGAGCAGTACTTC. Protein sequence: CASGPRQGVEQYF.

The rearrangement uses TRBV28 and TRBJ2-7, with 11 bases lining up with TRBD1. CDR1 and CDR2 from the germline V gene are MDHEN and SYDVKM. The ends lost 2 bases at V and 3 bases at J; junction bases unmatched: 3. This CDR3 region has 15 residues. CDR3 in DNA: TGTGCCAGCAGTTTAAGCGGGACAGGGGGCTACGAGCAGTACTTC. Protein: CASSLSGTGGYEQYF. Supplemented by reference TRBV28 and TRBJ2-7, the full variable domain reads DVKVTQSSRYLVKRTGEKVFLECVQDMDHENMFWYRQDPGLGLRLIYFSYDVKMKEKGDIPEGYSVSREKKERFSLILESASTNQTSMYLCASSLSGTGGYEQYFGPGTRLTVT.

The chain employs TRBV10-3 and TRBJ2-2; 9 nucleotides align to TRBD2. The junction had 8 bases not matched to a gene; V was cut back by 4 bases and J by 5 bases. Germline V gives CDR1 ENHRY, CDR2 SYGVKD. This CDR3 has 16 residues. Here the CDR3 reads CAISGKAGGLTGELFF. In DNA form, the CDR3 reads TGTGCCATCAGTGGGAAAGCGGGAGGCCTGACCGGGGAGCTGTTTTTT.

J is TRBJ2-5 and V is TRBV10-3; D may be TRBD2 (6 bases). CDR1 and CDR2 (germline): ENHRY, SYGVKD. The CDR3 length is 15 residues. The V end was cut by 0 bases, the J end by 5 bases, with 13 bases between. In DNA form, the CDR3 reads TGTGCCATCAGTGAGTCCGGGGGAGTTCAGGAGACCCAGTACTTC. Encoded protein: CAISESGGVQETQYF.